The source of this T cell receptor (beta chain) is a study of monozygotic twins with inflammatory bowel disease. Notes on the study in general: Sharing of clonotypes with others was lower in IBD patients than in healthy twins, and this was especially so with disease activity. Distinguishing T cell subtypes was not possible.

A word on this clonotype: The antigen is unknown.

This CDR3 region has 16 residues. CDR1 and CDR2 from the germline V gene are KGHSH and LQKENI. TCRdb reprocessed the 5' RACE reads; each CDR3 protein has one entry and no DNA is given. The sample table includes about 350,000 distinct CDR3 sequences. The clonotype comes from a human donor with ulcerative colitis or Crohn's disease, or a healthy co-twin of an affected twin (not recorded which). The V call is TRBV18, the J call TRBJ1-4; TCRdb returns TRBD1, unconfirmable since there is no DNA. Sequencing was performed on blood. The CDR3 reads CASSPRPTETNEKLFF.